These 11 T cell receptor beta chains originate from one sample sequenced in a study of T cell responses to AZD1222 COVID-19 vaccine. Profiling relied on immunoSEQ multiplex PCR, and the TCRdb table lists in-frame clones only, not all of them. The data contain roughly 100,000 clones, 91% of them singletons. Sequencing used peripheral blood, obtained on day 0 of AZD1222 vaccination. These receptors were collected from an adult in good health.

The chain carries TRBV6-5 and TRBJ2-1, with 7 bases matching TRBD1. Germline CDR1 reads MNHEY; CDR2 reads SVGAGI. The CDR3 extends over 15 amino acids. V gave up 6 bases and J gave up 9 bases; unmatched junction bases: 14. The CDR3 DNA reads TGTGCCAGCAGAGGGACCGGGACAGTGGCGGGTGAGCAGTTCTTC. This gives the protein CASRGTGTVAGEQFF.

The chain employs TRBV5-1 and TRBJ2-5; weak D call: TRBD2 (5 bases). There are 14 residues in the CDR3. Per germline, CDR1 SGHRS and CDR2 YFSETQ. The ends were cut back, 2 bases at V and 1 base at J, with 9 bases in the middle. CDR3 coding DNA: TGCGCCAGCAGCTTTGGAGCGGCCCAAGAGACCCAGTACTTC. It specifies CASSFGAAQETQYF.

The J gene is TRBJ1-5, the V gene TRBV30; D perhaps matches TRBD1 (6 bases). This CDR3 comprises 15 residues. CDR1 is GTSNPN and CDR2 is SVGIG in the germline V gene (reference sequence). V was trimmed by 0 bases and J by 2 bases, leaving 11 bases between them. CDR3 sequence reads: CAWSVGGSGNQPQHF. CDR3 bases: TGTGCCTGGAGTGTAGGGGGGAGCGGCAATCAGCCCCAGCATTTT.

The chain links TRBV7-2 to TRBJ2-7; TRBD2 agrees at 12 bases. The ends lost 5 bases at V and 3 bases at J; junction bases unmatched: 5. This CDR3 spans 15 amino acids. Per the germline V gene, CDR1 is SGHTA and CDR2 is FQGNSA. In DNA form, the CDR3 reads TGTGCCAGCAGCCCGGGACTAGCGGGCCACTACGAGCAGTACTTC. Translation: CASSPGLAGHYEQYF.

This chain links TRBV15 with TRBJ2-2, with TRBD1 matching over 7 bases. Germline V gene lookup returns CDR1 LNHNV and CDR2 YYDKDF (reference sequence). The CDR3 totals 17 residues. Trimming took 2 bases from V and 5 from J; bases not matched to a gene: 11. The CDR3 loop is CATSRQIRQGRTGELFF. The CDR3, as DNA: TGTGCCACCAGCAGACAAATACGACAGGGAAGGACCGGGGAGCTGTTTTTT.

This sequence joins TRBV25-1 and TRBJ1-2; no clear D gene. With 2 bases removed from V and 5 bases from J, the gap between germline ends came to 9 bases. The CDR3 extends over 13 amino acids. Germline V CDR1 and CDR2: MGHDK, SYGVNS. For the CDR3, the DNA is TGTGCCAGCAGTGAAGGCGGAGTATATGGCTACACCTTC. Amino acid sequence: CASSEGGVYGYTF.

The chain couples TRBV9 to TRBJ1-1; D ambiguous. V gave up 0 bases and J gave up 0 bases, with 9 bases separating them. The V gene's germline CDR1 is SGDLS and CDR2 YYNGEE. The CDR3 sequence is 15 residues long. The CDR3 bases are TGTGCCAGCAGCGTAGCGTCCTCTTTGAACACTGAAGCTTTCTTT. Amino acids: CASSVASSLNTEAFF.

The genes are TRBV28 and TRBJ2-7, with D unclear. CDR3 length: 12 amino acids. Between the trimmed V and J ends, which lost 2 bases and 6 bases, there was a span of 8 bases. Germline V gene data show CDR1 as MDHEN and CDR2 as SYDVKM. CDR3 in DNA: TGTGCCAGCAGTTTAGCCCTCCCCGAGCAGTACTTC. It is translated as CASSLALPEQYF.

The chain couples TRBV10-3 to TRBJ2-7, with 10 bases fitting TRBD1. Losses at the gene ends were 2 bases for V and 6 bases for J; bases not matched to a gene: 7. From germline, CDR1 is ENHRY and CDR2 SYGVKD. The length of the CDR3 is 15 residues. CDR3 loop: CAISETTGGSGEQYF. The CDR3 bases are TGTGCCATCAGTGAGACGACAGGGGGCTCGGGCGAGCAGTACTTC.

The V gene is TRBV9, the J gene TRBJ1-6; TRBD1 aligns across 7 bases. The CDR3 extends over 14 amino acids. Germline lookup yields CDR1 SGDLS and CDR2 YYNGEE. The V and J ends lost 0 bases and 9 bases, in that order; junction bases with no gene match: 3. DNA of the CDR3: TGTGCCAGCAGCGTAGAGACAGGGACTTCACCCCTCCACTTT. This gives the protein CASSVETGTSPLHF.

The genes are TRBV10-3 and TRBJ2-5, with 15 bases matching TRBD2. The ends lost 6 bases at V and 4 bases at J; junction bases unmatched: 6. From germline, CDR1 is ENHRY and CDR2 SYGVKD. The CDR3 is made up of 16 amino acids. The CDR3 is CAISRTSGRAGETQYF. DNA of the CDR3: TGTGCCATCAGCCGGACTAGCGGGAGGGCGGGAGAGACCCAGTACTTC.